Listed here are 21 T cell receptor beta chains from one sample, sequenced in a study of naive and memory T cell subsets. Ligated cDNA underwent four rounds of PCR with nested alpha and beta constant region primers and SP2. Each CDR3 protein is one row after TCRdb ran MiXCR on the UMI-ligation and nested PCR reads. The sample has about 26,000 distinct CDR3 sequences; under 6.5% are singletons. The library had UMIs added by 3' ligation of an oligonucleotide to TCR cDNA. Sequenced sample: blood. The origin of the receptors is an adult in good health.

This clonotype was detected only a few times. The chain joins TRBV6-2 or TRBV6-3 to TRBJ2-5; D may be TRBD2 (5 bases). The CDR3 runs to 14 residues. Germline-derived CDR1 and CDR2 are MNHEY and SVGEGT. The V gene lost 7 bases and the J gene lost 2 bases, with 14 bases spanning the gap. The CDR3 sequence is CASNNGGGQETQYF. CDR3 nucleotide sequence: TGTGCCAGCAACAACGGCGGCGGGCAAGAGACCCAGTACTTC.

In this sample, this clonotype turned up a few times. The genes are TRBV7-2 and TRBJ2-3; no clear D gene. The CDR3 spans 13 residues. The germline V gene encodes CDR1 SGHTA and CDR2 FQGNSA. Trimming removed 5 bases at V and 5 bases at J, with 11 bases between. This CDR3 reads CASSVPKGDTQYF. In DNA form, the CDR3 reads TGTGCCAGCAGCGTCCCAAAGGGAGATACGCAGTATTTT.

This clonotype came up many times. The V and J genes are TRBV15 and TRBJ2-3; D not resolved. Deletions cut 5 bases from V and 1 base from J, with 7 bases between. This CDR3 spans 13 amino acids. Germline lookup yields CDR1 LNHNV and CDR2 YYDKDF (reference sequence). This chain's CDR3 is CATSGGGTDTQYF. CDR3 in DNA: TGTGCCACCAGCGGCGGTGGCACAGATACGCAGTATTTT.

This clonotype was picked up a small number of times. The chain uses TRBV20-1 and TRBJ2-3; TRBD2 matches 8 bases. Germline V CDR1 and CDR2: DFQATT, SNEGSKA (reference sequence). Losses at the gene ends were 6 bases for V and 0 bases for J; bases not matched to a gene: 11. The CDR3 is 16 amino acids. CDR3 sequence reads: CSASGWLAGSTDTQYF. The CDR3 DNA sequence: TGCAGTGCCAGCGGATGGCTAGCGGGCAGCACAGATACGCAGTATTTT.

J is TRBJ2-3 and V is TRBV7-2; no clear D gene. The length of the CDR3 is 14 residues. Trimming took off 2 bases at V and 1 base at J, with 7 bases between the two ends. Germline lookup yields CDR1 SGHTA and CDR2 FQGNSA. This chain's CDR3 is CASSLNLGTDTQYF. CDR3 DNA sequence: TGTGCCAGCAGCTTAAATTTGGGCACAGATACGCAGTATTTT.

This clonotype was counted ten times or more. J is TRBJ2-1 and V is TRBV6-5; 8 bases match TRBD2. The CDR3 runs to 17 residues. CDR1 is MNHEY and CDR2 is SVGAGI in the germline V gene. After removal of 4 bases from V and 6 bases from J, the junction contained 14 bases not matched to a gene. CDR3 sequence (DNA): TGTGCCAGCAGTTCCGAGTCGTTTCTGGGGACTAGCAATGAGCAGTTCTTC. Its protein product is CASSSESFLGTSNEQFF.

This clonotype was seen many times. The chain joins TRBV28 to TRBJ1-6, with D hard to call. The germline V gene has CDR1 MDHEN and CDR2 SYDVKM. CDR3 length: 15 amino acids. With 5 bases removed from V and 9 bases from J, the gap between germline ends came to 17 bases. This CDR3 reads CASSPQTLLGSPLHF. CDR3 sequence (DNA): TGTGCCAGCAGTCCCCAGACTCTCCTGGGTTCACCCCTCCACTTT.

This clonotype turned up a few times. The rearrangement uses TRBV6-4 and TRBJ2-5; the D gene could be TRBD1 or TRBD2 (5 bases each). Trimming left V 5 bases short and J 5 bases short, with 12 bases between. This CDR3 spans 13 amino acids. The germline gives CDR1 MRHNA, CDR2 SNTAGT. The CDR3 loop is CASSKNWGETQYF. The DNA of the CDR3 is TGTGCCAGCAGTAAGAATTGGGGGGAGACCCAGTACTTC.

This clonotype appeared a single time. A read error is possible here, since a much larger clone lies one base away. The J gene is TRBJ2-1, the V gene TRBV6-2 or TRBV6-3; D not resolved. CDR3 size: 15 residues. The germline V gene has CDR1 MNHEY and CDR2 SVGEGT. V lost 6 bases to trimming and J lost 6 bases, with 18 bases between them. CDR3 loop: CASSQGGVWANEQFF. The CDR3 bases are TGTGCCAGCAGCCAAGGTGGTGTCTGGGCCAATGAGCAGTTCTTC.

This clonotype came up many times. The rearrangement links TRBV6-2 or TRBV6-3 to TRBJ2-1, with a weak D call TRBD2 (7 bases). Germline CDR1 reads MNHEY; CDR2 reads SVGEGT. Trimming took 2 bases from V and 5 from J, leaving 13 bases between them. This CDR3 is 15 amino acids long. In DNA form, the CDR3 reads TGTGCCAGCAGTTACGGGGGGGCAAAAAACAATGAGCAGTTCTTC. Its protein product is CASSYGGAKNNEQFF.

This clonotype occurred a few times. This rearrangement joins TRBV7-6 to TRBJ1-3; possible D gene TRBD1, 5 bases. V was shortened by 2 bases and J by 0 bases, with 14 bases between the two germline ends. CDR1 is SGHVS, CDR2 FNYEAQ, per germline. The CDR3 sequence is 17 residues long. The CDR3, as DNA: TGTGCCAGCAGCTTATTGGCAGGGAGTCTCTCTGGAAACACCATATATTTT. The encoded protein is CASSLLAGSLSGNTIYF.

There are many counts of this clonotype. The chain carries TRBV7-9 and TRBJ2-7, with unresolved D. Germline CDR1 is SEHNR and CDR2 is FQNEAQ (reference sequence). Trimming took 3 bases from V and 2 from J, leaving 2 bases between them. This CDR3 has 11 residues. In DNA form, the CDR3 reads TGTGCCAGCAGCTTTACCTACGAGCAGTACTTC. Protein sequence: CASSFTYEQYF.

This clonotype is medium-sized (0.01 to 0.1%) by share. This sequence joins TRBV12-3 or TRBV12-4 and TRBJ2-1; D gene uncertain. The germline V and J ends were trimmed by 5 bases and 9 bases, with 14 bases remaining between them. There are 13 residues in the CDR3. The CDR3 bases are TGTGCCAGCAGTACCAAGGCCCTCGGTGAGCAGTTCTTC. Translated, it gives CASSTKALGEQFF.

This clonotype was detected ten times or more. V and J are TRBV27 and TRBJ1-2; D ambiguous. The CDR3 is 14 residues long. Germline-derived CDR1 and CDR2 are MNHEY and SMNVEV (reference sequence). Trimming took 3 bases from V and 3 from J, leaving 11 bases between them. The DNA of the CDR3 is TGTGCCAGCAGTTTCTCTGGTCCTTACTATGGCTACACCTTC. Translated: CASSFSGPYYGYTF.

This clonotype is medium-sized. The chain recombines TRBV29-1 with TRBJ2-7; D might be TRBD1 or TRBD2, each matching 5 bases. The CDR3 spans 13 residues. Germline-derived CDR1 and CDR2 are SQVTM and ANQGSEA. Trimming left V 6 bases short and J 2 bases short, with 14 bases between. In nucleotides, the CDR3 is TGCAGCGTCGCCGGGACGGATCCCTACGAGCAGTACTTC. Its translation is CSVAGTDPYEQYF.

This clonotype has a handful of counts. The V and J genes are TRBV13 and TRBJ2-7; either TRBD1 or TRBD2 may fit D (5 bases each). In germline, CDR1 is PRHDT, CDR2 FYEKMQ (reference sequence). V lost 0 bases and J lost 4, with 16 bases in between. This CDR3 has 16 amino acids. In DNA form, the CDR3 reads TGTGCCAGCAGCTTAGGAACGGGGACCTGTGCGTACGAGCAGTACTTC. This sequence encodes CASSLGTGTCAYEQYF. The complete variable domain, with remaining parts taken from reference TRBV13 and TRBJ2-7, reads AAGVIQSPRHLIKEKRETATLKCYPIPRHDTVYWYQQGPGQDPQFLISFYEKMQSDKGSIPDRFSAQQFSDYHSELNMSSLELGDSALYFCASSLGTGTCAYEQYFGPGTRLTVT.

This clonotype was found a few times. The V gene is TRBV6-5, the J gene TRBJ2-2; the match to TRBD2 covers 7 bases. V shed 0 bases, J shed 1 base, and the junction held 5 bases outside the gene matches. This CDR3 is built from 17 residues. Germline assignment: CDR1 MNHEY and CDR2 SVGAGI. The CDR3 protein is CASSYSKGGGNTGELFF. DNA of the CDR3: TGTGCCAGCAGTTACTCGAAGGGCGGGGGGAACACCGGGGAGCTGTTTTTT.

Many counts were recorded for this clonotype. The chain carries TRBV20-1 and TRBJ1-6; 7 nucleotides match TRBD1. CDR1 is DFQATT, CDR2 SNEGSKA, per germline (reference sequence). The trim removed 5 bases at V and 8 bases at J, leaving 9 bases unmatched. The CDR3 is made up of 14 amino acids. As DNA, the CDR3 is TGCAGTGCTCGGTATACCGGGACAGATTCACCCCTCCACTTT. This translates into CSARYTGTDSPLHF.

This clonotype was observed at least ten times. The rearrangement joins TRBV29-1 to TRBJ2-1; D is possibly TRBD1 or TRBD2 (5 bases each). CDR1 and CDR2 from the germline V gene are SQVTM and ANQGSEA. The CDR3 contains 13 residues. The V and J ends lost 6 bases and 2 bases respectively, with 11 bases between them. This CDR3 is CSVEAGTYNEQFF. The CDR3 nucleotides are TGCAGCGTGGAGGCAGGGACCTACAATGAGCAGTTCTTC.

This clonotype is medium-sized (0.01 to 0.1%). The J gene is TRBJ2-2, the V gene TRBV6-5; the D gene is possibly TRBD1 (6 bases). Between the trimmed V and J ends, which lost 5 bases and 1 base, there was a span of 14 bases. CDR1 is MNHEY and CDR2 is SVGAGI in the germline V gene. There are 16 residues in the CDR3. The CDR3 loop reads CASSPRTAMNTGELFF. As DNA, the CDR3 is TGTGCCAGCAGTCCTCGGACAGCTATGAACACCGGGGAGCTGTTTTTT.

The chain links TRBV6-2 or TRBV6-3 to TRBJ2-7; D is unclear. The CDR3 is 11 amino acids. Germline-derived CDR1 and CDR2 are MNHEY and SVGEGT. Trimming left V 5 bases short and J 6 bases short, with 8 bases between. CDR3 in DNA: TGTGCCAGCAGTGCCTTCAGCGAGCAGTACTTC. It translates to CASSAFSEQYF.